This T cell receptor beta chain was observed in a study of blood T cell repertoires in COVID-19. TCRdb's table, derived via immunoSEQ multiplex PCR, lists solely in-frame clones and lacks some. The sample contains some 150,000 clones, roughly 90% of which appear only once. CDR3 length: 18 amino acids. The V segment lost 3 bases and the J segment 8 bases; nucleotides outside the gene matches: 11. From germline, CDR1 is SGHRS and CDR2 YFSETQ. The chain joins TRBV5-1 to TRBJ2-1, with 16 positions matching TRBD2. Sequences were obtained from peripheral blood. The sequence was obtained from a woman aged 45 to 65 with acute or convalescent COVID-19. The CDR3 region is CASSSLGLAGGPGDEQFF. CDR3 nucleotide sequence: TGCGCCAGCAGCTCCCTGGGACTAGCGGGGGGGCCGGGCGATGAGCAGTTCTTC.